In its sample, the clone carrying this T cell receptor beta chain was seen a few times. The data are from a study of blood T cell repertoires in COVID-19. Study-level information: T cells, B-cell-depleted T cells, or PBMCs provided the cDNA or gDNA that served as material.

Sequenced by immunoSEQ multiplex PCR; TCRdb stores in-frame clones only, minus some. The table includes 200,000 to 250,000 clones, around 80% detected once. V was clipped by 6 bases and J by 4 bases; unmatched bases: 9. CDR3 length equals 15 residues. Germline V gene data show CDR1 as SEHNR and CDR2 as FQNEAQ (reference sequence). The V and J genes are TRBV7-9 and TRBJ2-4; 7 bases align to TRBD1. This receptor was taken from an elderly woman with active or convalescent COVID-19. Sequenced material: peripheral blood. The CDR3 here is CASSYDPGQKNIQYF. For the CDR3, the DNA is TGTGCCAGCAGTTATGACCCGGGACAGAAAAACATTCAGTACTTC.